This TCR beta chain was obtained from a study of blood T cell repertoires in COVID-19. As for the study in general: Specimens from acute and convalescent COVID-19 originated in the United States, Italy and Spain. T cells, B-cell-depleted T cells, or PBMCs supplied cDNA or gDNA.

CDR3 size: 15 residues. V gave up 4 bases and J gave up 3 bases; unmatched junction bases: 8. Germline values: CDR1 SGHNT, CDR2 YYREEE (reference sequence). Original methodology: How many nucleated cells were present was estimated from reference gene primer amplification. Profiled with immunoSEQ multiplex PCR; TCRdb holds only in-frame clones, not every one. The V and J calls and clone size come from that table; D and trimming were worked out from the DNA. The sample contains hundreds of thousands of clones, approximately 86% of which appear only once. The TCR sequence derives from a man in his 60s with acute or convalescent COVID-19. Sequencing was performed on peripheral blood. The J gene is TRBJ2-7, the V gene TRBV5-4; TRBD1 matches 9 bases. The CDR3 region has the DNA TGTGCCAGCAGCGGGGGGGACAGGGAATTCTACGAGCAGTACTTC. Translating it yields CASSGGDREFYEQYF. Full variable domain (outside the CDR3, taken from reference TRBV5-4 and TRBJ2-7): ETGVTQSPTHLIKTRGQQVTLRCSSQSGHNTVSWYQQALGQGPQFIFQYYREEENGRGNFPPRFSGLQFPNYSSELNVNALELDDSALYLCASSGGDREFYEQYFGPGTRLTVT.